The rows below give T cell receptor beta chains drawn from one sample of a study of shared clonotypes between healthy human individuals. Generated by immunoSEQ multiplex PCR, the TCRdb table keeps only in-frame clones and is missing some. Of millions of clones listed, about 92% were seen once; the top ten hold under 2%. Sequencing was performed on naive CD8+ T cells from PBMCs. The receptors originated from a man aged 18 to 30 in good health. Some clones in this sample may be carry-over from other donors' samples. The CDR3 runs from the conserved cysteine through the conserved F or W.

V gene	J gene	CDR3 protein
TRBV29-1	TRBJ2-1	CSAQGGLAGSYNEQFF
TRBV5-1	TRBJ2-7	CASSFGLSYEQYF
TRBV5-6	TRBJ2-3	CASSSVPGQGPPRTDTQYF
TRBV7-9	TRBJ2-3	CASSLVGSWDTQYF
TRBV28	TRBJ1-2	CASSFLQGHAYGYTF
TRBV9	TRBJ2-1	CASSVSGQHEQFF
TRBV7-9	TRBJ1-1	CASSTPTVLNTEAFF
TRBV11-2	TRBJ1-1	CASSSRERMNTEAFF
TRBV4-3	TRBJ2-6	CASSQGGRVANVLTF
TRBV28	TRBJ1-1	CASSSIEAFF
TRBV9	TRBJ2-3	CASSPRGGRNTDTQYF
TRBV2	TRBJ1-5	CASSTGNSNQPQHF
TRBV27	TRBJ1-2	CASSLDTGGWGGYTF
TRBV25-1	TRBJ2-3	CASTPSGRYTDTQYF
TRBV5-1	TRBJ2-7	CASSLAPSGNYDYEQYF
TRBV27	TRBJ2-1	CASSWSGISYNEQFF
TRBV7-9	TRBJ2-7	CASSPSGPTYEQYF
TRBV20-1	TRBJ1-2	CSAKTGLGYTF
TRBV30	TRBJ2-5	CAWRGQGGETQYF
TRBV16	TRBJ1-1	CASSQFPNTEAFF
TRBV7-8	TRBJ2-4	CASSSPDSSLAKNIQYF
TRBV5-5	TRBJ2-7	CASSSKTYEQYF
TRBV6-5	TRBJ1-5	CASSPDGDSNQPQHF
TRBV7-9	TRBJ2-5	CASSSLKEEETQYF
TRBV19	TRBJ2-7	CASSPSGGFSYEQYF
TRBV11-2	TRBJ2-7	CASSSRTGGNFDEQYF
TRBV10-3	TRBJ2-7	CAISDPQGLAKDYEQYF
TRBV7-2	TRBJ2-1	CASSSTGSSYNEQFF
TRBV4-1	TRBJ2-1	CASSPTRGQGVLLYNEQFF